Shown below are 8 T cell receptor beta chains from a single sample sequenced in a study of tumor-infiltrating lymphocytes in primary liver carcinoma. Scientists recovered RNA and DNA together from roughly 20-30 mg of unsorted bulk tissue. A constant-region primer primed TCR beta cDNA synthesis from 500 to 550 ng of total RNA. Three nested multiplex PCR rounds, a slightly modified ARM-PCR, produced the libraries for TCR beta. Researchers ran the first two PCR rounds for approximately 10 cycles each with TRBV1-TRBV30 forward primers and a C-beta reverse primer. TCRdb analysed the multiplex PCR reads with MiXCR anew, one entry per CDR3 protein. The data show 70,000 to 85,000 distinct CDR3 sequences, roughly two thirds seen once. Material for sequencing was liver tumor tissue from sampling region 4. Subset noted: tumor region T4, right-lateral pole. Every receptor here comes from a woman aged 55-70 years with primary liver carcinoma and hepatitis B virus infection.

Notes on this clonotype: At one of its ends the junction is not consistent with the germline gene, which may arise from a read error. The rearrangement links TRBV11-2 to TRBJ2-7; D is unresolved. The CDR3 consists of 14 residues. Looked up from germline, CDR1 is SGHAT and CDR2 is FQNNGV. In nucleotides, the CDR3 is TGTGCTAGCAGCTTAGATATCGCCATCCCCGATCTGTACTTC. It translates to CASSLDIAIPDLYF.

This clonotype has at least ten counts. The chain carries TRBV4-1 and TRBJ2-7; D might be TRBD1 or TRBD2, each matching 6 bases. V was pared by 3 bases and J by 7 bases, with 19 bases between. There are 15 residues in the CDR3. CDR1 and CDR2 (germline): MGHRA, YSYEKL. CDR3 bases: TGCGCCAGCAGCCACCCTGGAGAAGGGGGGAAAGAGCAGTACTTC. Its protein product is CASSHPGEGGKEQYF.

This chain uses TRBV11-3 with TRBJ2-1; D perhaps matches TRBD1 (5 bases). The germline V and J ends were trimmed by 8 bases and 5 bases, with 13 bases remaining between them. Germline-derived CDR1 and CDR2 are SGHNT and YENEEA. The CDR3 has 13 amino acids. The CDR3 DNA sequence: TGTGCCAGCGGTGCCTGGGGCCACAATGAGCAGTTCTTC. Translating gives CASGAWGHNEQFF.

This clonotype was counted a single time. This clone may be a read error of a much larger clone one base away. The chain couples TRBV28 to TRBJ1-1; unclear D gene. CDR1 MDHEN and CDR2 SYDVKM come from the germline V gene. The CDR3 is 13 amino acids. For the CDR3, the DNA is TGTGTCAGCAGTTTTTCGGGAAACACTGAAGCTTTCTTT. The encoded protein is CVSSFSGNTEAFF.

This chain uses TRBV12-3 or TRBV12-4 with TRBJ1-5; the D is unclear. CDR3 length equals 13 residues. V was shortened by 10 bases and J by 7 bases, with 17 bases between the two germline ends. The CDR3 region is CANSAGRQQPQHF. DNA of the CDR3: TGTGCCAACAGCGCCGGAAGGCAGCAGCCCCAGCATTTT.

In the case of this clonotype: The junction and the germline gene differ at one end; a read error may be behind it. This chain links TRBV11-3 with TRBJ2-7, with D perhaps matching TRBD1 (6 bases). This CDR3 spans 15 amino acids. CDR1 and CDR2 (germline): SGHNT, YENEEA. The CDR3 region has the DNA TGTGCCAGCAGCCCGAAGGGGGTTGAGCGCTACGAGCAATACTTC. This sequence encodes CASSPKGVERYEQYF.

V usage is TRBV7-9 and J usage is TRBJ2-7, with 9 bases lining up with TRBD1. CDR1 and CDR2 (germline): SEHNR, FQNEAQ (reference sequence). The CDR3 sequence is 20 residues long. J lost 1 base, V lost 5 bases, and 21 bases had no gene match. CDR3 nucleotide sequence: TGTGCCAGCAGCCCAGTGGGGACCAACCTAGGGACAGGGCGTTCCTACGAGCAGTACTTC. As protein: CASSPVGTNLGTGRSYEQYF.

This clonotype was observed a single time. The junction differs from germline at one of its ends, possibly a read error. V usage is TRBV6-1 and J usage is TRBJ2-3; possibly TRBD1 or TRBD2 for D (7 bases each). The length of the CDR3 is 14 residues. Germline V gene data show CDR1 as MNHNS and CDR2 as SASEGT. The CDR3 DNA reads TGTGCCAGCCGGGGGAGGGGGCGCGCAGATACGCAATATTTT. Encoded protein: CASRGRGRADTQYF.